This T cell receptor (beta chain) was found in a study of human T cells and chemical hapten exposure. Study-level background: Upper inner arm skin measuring approximately 2 cm by approximately 2 cm received 2% DPC for sensitization. Study results and caveats: Donor immune responses may differ from healthy people's, since all donors had alopecia.

The time point: patch test 1, 2 weeks after DPC sensitization. The treatment: therapeutic diphenylcyclopropenone sensitization with weekly scalp DPC. Germline CDR1 and CDR2: SGHRS and YFSETQ. The CDR3 length is 16 residues. The J segment lost 0 bases and the V segment lost 4 bases, leaving 7 bases of the junction unmatched. Within the library, unique molecular identifiers were attached to each individual cDNA molecule. TCRdb redid the calling of the RACE reads with MiXCR, one entry per CDR3 protein. The sample gives approximately 400,000 distinct CDR3 sequences, approximately 4.4% of which show up once; under 3% is in the top ten. This clonotype was observed many times. The antigen is not known.

This TCR derives from a woman in her forties or fifties with alopecia areata. Some clones in this sample may be carry-over from other donors' samples. The sequencing used whole blood, collected in connection with sensitization to the hapten diphenylcyclopropenone (DPC). The chain combines TRBV5-1 with TRBJ2-5; 9 nucleotides align to TRBD1. The chain's CDR3 is CASSTGTGNYQETQYF. In DNA form, the CDR3 reads TGCGCCAGCAGCACGGGGACAGGGAATTACCAAGAGACCCAGTACTTC.